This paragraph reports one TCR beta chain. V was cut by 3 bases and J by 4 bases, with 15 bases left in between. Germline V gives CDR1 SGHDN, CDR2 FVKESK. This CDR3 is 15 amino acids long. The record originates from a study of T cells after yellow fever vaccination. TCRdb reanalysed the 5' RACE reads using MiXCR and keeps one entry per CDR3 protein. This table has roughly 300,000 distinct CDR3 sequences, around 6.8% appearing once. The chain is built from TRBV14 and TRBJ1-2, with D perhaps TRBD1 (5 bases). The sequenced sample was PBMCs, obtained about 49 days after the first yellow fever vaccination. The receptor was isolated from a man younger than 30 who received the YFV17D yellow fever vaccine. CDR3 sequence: CASSHFDRNTYGYTF. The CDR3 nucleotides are TGTGCCAGCAGCCACTTCGACAGAAATACCTATGGCTACACCTTC.